There are many counts of the clone carrying this T cell receptor beta chain. As yet, its antigen is unknown. V lost 2 bases, J lost 3 bases, and 4 bases lay in between. Germline lookup yields CDR1 MDHEN and CDR2 SYDVKM. The CDR3 loop spans 12 amino acids. CDR3 regions were amplified by Arm-PCR using iRepertoire HTBI primers to build TCR beta libraries. How the authors handled the data: Throughout the samples, researchers identified roughly 59 TRBV and roughly 14 TRBJ segments. MiXCR was run by TCRdb on the multiplex PCR reads, yielding one entry per CDR3 protein. V and J calls and clone size were set by TCRdb, not the authors. The table has roughly 560,000 distinct CDR3 sequences, approximately 12% seen once. This sample is part of a study of regulatory T cells in long-lasting Graves disease. General observations from the study: Gene preferences differed: TRBV28, TRBJ1-2, TRBJ2-5 in persistent cases. Exclusively peripheral blood, rather than thyroid tissue, was studied.

The time point was: newly diagnosed GD, antithyroid drugs for less than 3 months. TCR sequences were obtained from RNA taken from PBMCs. This same sample was also part of a study on T cells in Graves' hyperthyroidism and ophthalmopathy.

V is TRBV28 and J is TRBJ1-1; the D is unclear. Here the sequenced sample was peripheral blood mononuclear cells (PBMCs), taken at new diagnosis, from a patient treated with antithyroid drugs. The receptor was derived from a woman in her twenties or thirties with Graves disease. As DNA, the CDR3 is TGTGCCAGCAGTTTAGACGACACTGAAGCTTTCTTT. Protein sequence: CASSLDDTEAFF.